A single sample gave rise to the 24 T cell receptor beta chains below, sequenced in a study of T-cell reconstitution after alpha-beta-depleted transplantation in children. A TCRbeta library incorporating unique molecular identifiers was prepared. TCRdb reanalysed the PCR reads using MiXCR and keeps one entry per CDR3 protein. This sample has roughly 500,000 distinct CDR3 sequences; 18% occur once, and the top ten carry approximately 3%. The starting material was PBMCs from the stem cell graft donor, obtained from the stem cell graft. Source of these receptors: a human donor who donated a stem cell graft to a child with acute lymphoblastic leukemia.

This clonotype was detected a few times. The chain joins TRBV2 to TRBJ2-2; no clear D. The ends were cut back, 6 bases at V and 4 bases at J, with 9 bases in the middle. Germline V gives CDR1 SNHLY, CDR2 FYNNEI. This CDR3 region has 13 residues. For the CDR3, the DNA is TGTGCCAGCAGGGCAGCTTCCACCGGGGAGCTGTTTTTT. Translation gives CASRAASTGELFF. Based on the CDR3 plus reference TRBV2 and TRBJ2-2, the full variable domain is EPEVTQTPSHQVTQMGQEVILRCVPISNHLYFYWYRQILGQKVEFLVSFYNNEISEKSEIFDDQFSVERPDGSNFTLKIRSTKLEDSAMYFCASRAASTGELFFGEGSRLTVL.

This chain links TRBV7-9 with TRBJ1-3; D may be TRBD1 (5 bases). The CDR3 is made up of 17 amino acids. V was cut by 0 bases and J by 0 bases, with 12 bases left in between. Germline loops: CDR1 SEHNR, CDR2 FQNEAQ (reference sequence). The CDR3 loop reads CASSLATATNSGNTIYF. The CDR3 DNA is TGTGCCAGCAGCTTAGCGACAGCAACCAACTCTGGAAACACCATATATTTT. The full variable domain, completed using reference TRBV7-9 and TRBJ1-3, is DTGVSQNPRHKITKRGQNVTFRCDPISEHNRLYWYRQTLGQGPEFLTYFQNEAQLEKSRLLSDRFSAERPKGSFSTLEIQRTEQGDSAMYLCASSLATATNSGNTIYFGEGSWLTVV.

The gene calls are TRBV7-9 and TRBJ2-5; D unclear. Germline-derived CDR1 and CDR2 are SEHNR and FQNEAQ (reference sequence). Trimming left V 1 base short and J 4 bases short, with 13 bases between. The CDR3 is made up of 15 amino acids. Written as DNA, the CDR3 is TGTGCCAGCAGCTTAGGAAATGGGAATGGAGAGACCCAGTACTTC. Translation: CASSLGNGNGETQYF.

The V call is TRBV7-9, the J call TRBJ2-3; TRBD2 is a possible D gene (5 bases). Trimming left V 5 bases short and J 6 bases short, with 18 bases between. The CDR3 extends over 15 amino acids. The V gene's germline CDR1 is SEHNR and CDR2 FQNEAQ (reference sequence). The CDR3 protein is CASSLSSGVYDTQYF. CDR3 nucleotide sequence: TGTGCCAGCAGCCTGTCCAGCGGTGTGTATGATACGCAGTATTTT.

V usage is TRBV29-1 and J usage is TRBJ2-7; TRBD2 agrees at 9 bases. Germline loops: CDR1 SQVTM, CDR2 ANQGSEA. The length of the CDR3 is 14 residues. The V segment lost 0 bases and the J segment 0 bases; nucleotides outside the gene matches: 0. CDR3: CSVEDSGSSYEQYF. In DNA form, the CDR3 reads TGCAGCGTTGAAGATAGCGGGAGCTCCTACGAGCAGTACTTC.

The rearrangement uses TRBV10-2 and TRBJ2-2; D remains unclear. This CDR3 spans 10 amino acids. Germline CDR1 is WSHSY and CDR2 is SAAADI. V was trimmed by 3 bases and J by 7 bases, leaving 0 bases between them. The CDR3 loop is CASSDGELFF. As DNA, the CDR3 is TGCGCCAGCAGTGACGGGGAGCTGTTTTTT.

This clonotype was seen a handful of times. The chain carries TRBV6-5 and TRBJ2-1; the D gene is possibly TRBD2 (6 bases). The V gene's germline CDR1 is MNHEY and CDR2 SVGAGI. This CDR3 is built from 16 residues. The V and J ends lost 4 bases and 1 base respectively, with 14 bases between them. The CDR3 region is CASSFPGTPSYNEQFF. Written as DNA, the CDR3 is TGTGCCAGCAGTTTTCCTGGGACTCCATCCTACAATGAGCAGTTCTTC.

This clonotype came up a few times. CDR3 loop: CSVVQNNEQFF. In DNA, the CDR3 is TGCAGCGTTGTCCAGAACAATGAGCAGTTCTTC. The chain employs TRBV29-1 and TRBJ2-1, with D hard to call. CDR1 and CDR2 from the germline V gene are SQVTM and ANQGSEA. Deletions cut 4 bases from V and 5 bases from J, with 6 bases between. This CDR3 spans 11 amino acids.

This clonotype was seen many times. The chain recombines TRBV29-1 with TRBJ2-1, with 11 positions matching TRBD2. The trim removed 5 bases at V and 7 bases at J, leaving 13 bases unmatched. This CDR3 comprises 16 residues. Germline-derived CDR1 and CDR2 are SQVTM and ANQGSEA. CDR3 loop: CSVRGVAGGQGNEQFF. The CDR3 bases are TGCAGCGTTAGGGGGGTAGCGGGAGGGCAGGGGAATGAGCAGTTCTTC.

This clonotype appeared a few times. The genes are TRBV6-6 and TRBJ2-1, with D hard to call. Between the trimmed V and J ends, which lost 4 bases and 2 bases, there was a span of 6 bases. The CDR3 loop spans 13 amino acids. Germline lookup yields CDR1 MNHNY and CDR2 SVGAGI (reference sequence). This CDR3 is CASSSVTYNEQFF. In nucleotides, the CDR3 is TGTGCCAGCAGTTCGGTCACCTACAATGAGCAGTTCTTC.

The chain has TRBV5-6 and TRBJ2-3, with D possibly matching TRBD2 (6 bases). With 1 base removed from V and 6 bases from J, the gap between germline ends came to 18 bases. The CDR3 loop spans 16 amino acids. Germline values: CDR1 SGHDT, CDR2 YYEEEE. The CDR3 nucleotides read TGTGCCAGCAGCTTGTTGCGGGGAACACAATCGGATACGCAGTATTTT. It specifies CASSLLRGTQSDTQYF.

The V call is TRBV12-3 or TRBV12-4, the J call TRBJ2-7; 8 nucleotides align to TRBD2. Trimming cost V 5 bases and J 2 bases; bases outside gene matches: 11. This CDR3 is 16 amino acids long. CDR3 amino acids: CASSPSTSGFTYEQYF. The CDR3 DNA reads as TGTGCCAGCAGTCCCTCAACTAGCGGCTTCACCTACGAGCAGTACTTC.

This clonotype was seen more than once but under ten times. This chain links TRBV2 with TRBJ1-2; no clear D gene. The CDR3 has 15 residues. The germline V gene encodes CDR1 SNHLY and CDR2 FYNNEI. The V and J ends lost 3 bases and 8 bases respectively, with 19 bases between them. CDR3 sequence reads: CASSDMSVKGGGYTF. CDR3 nucleotides: TGTGCCAGCAGTGATATGTCCGTTAAAGGAGGAGGCTACACCTTC.

V and J are TRBV18 and TRBJ1-4; D gene unclear. Germline loops: CDR1 KGHSH, CDR2 LQKENI. The CDR3 runs to 17 residues. With 5 bases removed from V and 2 bases from J, the gap between germline ends came to 18 bases. The CDR3 nucleotides read TGTGCCAGCTCAACGAGGTTTCCAGGCCCGACTAATGAAAAACTGTTTTTT. This encodes CASSTRFPGPTNEKLFF.

The chain employs TRBV12-3 or TRBV12-4 and TRBJ2-5; TRBD1 aligns across 7 bases. Trimming cost V 4 bases and J 4 bases; bases outside gene matches: 3. CDR3 length: 13 residues. DNA for the CDR3: TGTGCCAGCAGTTACAGGGGTCGAGAGACCCAGTACTTC. Its translation: CASSYRGRETQYF.

This clonotype was counted a few times. This CDR3 reads CASSLAFVAGSGNEQFF. CDR3 nucleotides: TGTGCCAGCAGCTTAGCGTTCGTCGCGGGGAGTGGGAATGAGCAGTTCTTC. The gene calls are TRBV7-8 and TRBJ2-1; perhaps TRBD2 as D (6 bases). The CDR3 runs 17 residues. The germline V gene has CDR1 SGHVS and CDR2 FQNEAQ. V dropped 0 bases and J dropped 7 bases, with 19 bases sitting between them. The full variable domain, completed using reference TRBV7-8 and TRBJ2-1, is GAGVSQSPRYKVAKRGQDVALRCDPISGHVSLFWYQQALGQGPEFLTYFQNEAQLDKSGLPSDRFFAERPEGSVSTLKIQRTQQEDSAVYLCASSLAFVAGSGNEQFFGPGTRLTVL.

The J gene is TRBJ2-3, the V gene TRBV20-1; TRBD2 aligns across 8 bases. Trimming cost V 1 base and J 1 base; bases outside gene matches: 4. The CDR3 length is 15 residues. Germline CDR1 is DFQATT and CDR2 is SNEGSKA (reference sequence). For the CDR3, the DNA is TGCAGTGCTAGAGGACTAGCGCCCCGCACAGATACGCAGTATTTT. It specifies CSARGLAPRTDTQYF.

The chain combines TRBV27 with TRBJ2-7; D possibly corresponds to TRBD1 (7 bases). The V end lost 5 bases, the J end lost 1 base, and 15 bases lay between the germline ends. Per the germline V gene, CDR1 is MNHEY and CDR2 is SMNVEV (reference sequence). This CDR3 has 15 amino acids. DNA of the CDR3: TGTGCCAGCAGTACGACAGGGAGGTTTTCCTACGAGCAGTACTTC. This translates into CASSTTGRFSYEQYF.

In its sample, this clonotype was seen a few times. The chain joins TRBV20-1 to TRBJ2-1; perhaps TRBD2 as D (6 bases). CDR3 length: 16 amino acids. CDR1 is DFQATT, CDR2 SNEGSKA, per germline (reference sequence). Trimming left V 2 bases short and J 3 bases short, with 17 bases between. The CDR3 is CSARRGYGSIYNEQFF. The CDR3 region has the DNA TGCAGTGCTAGACGGGGGTACGGGAGTATCTACAATGAGCAGTTCTTC.

This clonotype was detected once. The rearrangement uses TRBV11-1 and TRBJ2-1; 13 bases map to TRBD2. This CDR3 has 20 amino acids. Germline V gives CDR1 SGHAT, CDR2 FQDESV (reference sequence). Germline trimming cut 0 bases from V and 0 bases from J; bases unmatched to any gene: 8. The CDR3 DNA follows: TGTGCCAGCAGCTTAGCAAGAAGGACTAGCGGGGGCAGCTCCTACAATGAGCAGTTCTTC. Its translation: CASSLARRTSGGSSYNEQFF.

There are a few counts of this clonotype. V usage is TRBV7-9 and J usage is TRBJ1-2; D not certain. Per germline, CDR1 SEHNR and CDR2 FQNEAQ (reference sequence). The CDR3 is 15 amino acids. The V end lost 5 bases, the J end lost 8 bases, and 21 bases lay between the germline ends. CDR3 sequence reads: CASSHSTNRAWGYTF. Written as DNA, the CDR3 is TGTGCCAGCAGCCATTCGACAAATAGGGCGTGGGGCTACACCTTC.

This chain links TRBV7-6 with TRBJ1-1, with D tentatively TRBD1 (5 bases). This CDR3 has 14 amino acids. V gave up 5 bases and J gave up 5 bases, with 15 bases separating them. Germline CDR1 is SGHVS and CDR2 is FNYEAQ. CDR3 residues: CASSITAGGTEAFF. Written as DNA, the CDR3 is TGTGCCAGCAGCATAACCGCTGGGGGAACTGAAGCTTTCTTT.

The CDR3 DNA reads TGTGCCAGCTCACCACCGGACTCCCGGTTGCGGTATGAGCAGTACTTC. Its translation is CASSPPDSRLRYEQYF. This chain links TRBV18 with TRBJ2-7, with D tentatively TRBD2 (5 bases). Germline V gives CDR1 KGHSH, CDR2 LQKENI. Trimming stripped 0 bases from V and 7 bases from J, with 19 bases between. This CDR3 has 16 residues.

This chain joins TRBV7-8 and TRBJ1-4; D gene uncertain. V was pared by 1 base and J by 2 bases, with 11 bases between. Germline V gene sequence: CDR1 SGHVS, CDR2 FQNEAQ. This CDR3 has 16 amino acids. The DNA of the CDR3 is TGTGCCAGCAGCTTAGGACGGTGGAATACTAATGAAAAACTGTTTTTT. Amino acid sequence: CASSLGRWNTNEKLFF.